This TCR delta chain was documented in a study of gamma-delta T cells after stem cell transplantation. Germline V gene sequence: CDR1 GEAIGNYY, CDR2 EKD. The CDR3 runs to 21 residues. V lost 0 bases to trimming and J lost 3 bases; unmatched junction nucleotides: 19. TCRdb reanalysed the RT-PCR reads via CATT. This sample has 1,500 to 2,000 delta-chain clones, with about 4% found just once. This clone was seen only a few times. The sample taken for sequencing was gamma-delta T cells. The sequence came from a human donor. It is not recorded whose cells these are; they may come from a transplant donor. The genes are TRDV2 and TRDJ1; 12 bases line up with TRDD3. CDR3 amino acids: CACDTLNSDYWGIQVADKLIF. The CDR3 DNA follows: TGTGCCTGTGACACCCTCAACTCCGATTACTGGGGGATACAGGTCGCCGATAAACTCATCTTT.